This passage covers 29 T cell receptor beta chains from one sample sequenced in a study of metastatic and nonmetastatic thyroid tumors. No patient had received any treatment before thyroid surgery. TCRdb re-clonotyped the PCR reads via MiXCR. The data show over 65,000 clones, approximately 12% seen once. Sequencing input: tumor tissue. Source of these receptors: a female donor with papillary thyroid cancer or a benign thyroid nodule (not recorded which). Some clones in this sample may be carry-over from other donors' samples.

This clone showed up many times. The chain couples TRBV16 to TRBJ1-3; 7 positions agree with TRBD1. V trimming: 0 bases; J trimming: 0 bases; junction bases outside the gene matches: 5. The CDR3 is 17 amino acids. The germline CDR1 and CDR2 sequences are KGHSY and FQNENV. CDR3 in amino acids: CASSQSPGQSSGNTIYF. CDR3 DNA: TGTGCCAGCAGCCAATCCCCGGGACAGAGCTCTGGAAACACCATATATTTT.

In its sample, this clone was seen many times. This chain joins TRBV19 and TRBJ1-2; the D gene is possibly TRBD1 (6 bases). Per germline, CDR1 LNHDA and CDR2 SQIVND (reference sequence). Between the trimmed V and J ends, which lost 3 bases and 8 bases, there was a span of 19 bases. The CDR3 totals 15 residues. The CDR3 here is CASSISNRVVGGYTF. DNA of the CDR3: TGTGCCAGTAGTATCTCGAACAGGGTGGTAGGCGGCTACACCTTC.

This clone was picked up many times. The rearrangement uses TRBV29-1 and TRBJ1-2; TRBD1 agrees at 8 bases. This CDR3 comprises 12 residues. Per germline, CDR1 SQVTM and CDR2 ANQGSEA. Unmatched junction bases numbered 6, after V lost 4 bases and J lost 8 bases. CDR3 coding DNA: TGCAGCGTTGGACAGGGGATGTGGGGCTACACCTTC. It translates to CSVGQGMWGYTF.

This clone was counted ten times or more. The rearrangement uses TRBV9 and TRBJ2-3; D is ambiguous. The germline V and J ends were trimmed by 3 bases and 2 bases, with 7 bases remaining between them. Germline V lookup: CDR1 SGDLS, CDR2 YYNGEE. The CDR3 is 13 residues long. The CDR3 DNA is TGTGCCAGCAGCGGGGGATTCACAGATACGCAGTATTTT. Its protein product is CASSGGFTDTQYF.

This clone has at least ten counts. V usage is TRBV3-1 and J usage is TRBJ1-2; D gene uncertain. The CDR3 contains 13 residues. Trimming cost V 3 bases and J 5 bases, with 10 bases left between them. In germline, CDR1 is LGHDT, CDR2 YNNKEL (reference sequence). For the CDR3, the DNA is TGTGCCAGCAGCCATGCTGAGGGTTATGGCTACACCTTC. This codes for CASSHAEGYGYTF.

A note on this clone: One base away lies a much larger clone, so this may be a sequencing read error. This sequence joins TRBV6-1 and TRBJ2-2, with D tentatively TRBD2 (5 bases). Germline V gives CDR1 MNHNS, CDR2 SASEGT. This CDR3 spans 12 amino acids. CDR3 nucleotide sequence: TGTGCCAGCTCACAGTACACCGGGGAGATGTTTTTT. This codes for CASSQYTGEMFF.

This clone was detected ten times or more. V gene TRBV20-1 combines with J gene TRBJ2-1; D remains ambiguous. The CDR3 contains 10 residues. Germline V gene lookup returns CDR1 DFQATT and CDR2 SNEGSKA (reference sequence). V was pared by 4 bases and J by 2 bases, with 0 bases between. The CDR3 coding sequence is TGCAGTGCTACCTACAATGAGCAGTTCTTC. Residues: CSATYNEQFF.

On this clone: One base away lies a much larger clone, so this may be a sequencing read error. This rearrangement joins TRBV6-2 or TRBV6-3 to TRBJ2-5, with TRBD2 identical over 9 bases. With 8 bases clipped from V and 4 bases from J, the junction kept 8 bases outside the gene matches. CDR3 size: 14 residues. Germline CDR1 reads MNHEY; CDR2 reads SVGEGT. The CDR3 loop reads CASSQAGGRETQYF. The DNA for the CDR3 is TGTGCCAGCTCGCAAGCGGGAGGACGAGAGACCCAGTACTTC.

As for this clone: A much bigger clone sits one base away, suggesting this may be a read error. Other DNA variants within this sample encode the same CDR3. This chain uses TRBV7-6 with TRBJ2-2; possibly TRBD2 for D (5 bases). CDR1 SGHVS and CDR2 FNYEAQ come from the germline V gene. The CDR3 is 11 amino acids. The CDR3 nucleotides are TGTGCGTCCCGGAACACCGGGGAGCTTTTTTTT. Protein sequence: CASRNTGELFF.

In this sample, this clone turned up many times. Other DNA sequences in the sample encode the same CDR3. CDR3 bases: TGTGCCAGCAGTGCCCCGGGACAGGGGTGGAACACTGAAGCTTTCTTT. Translating it yields CASSAPGQGWNTEAFF. This chain uses TRBV6-1 with TRBJ1-1; 10 bases are a match to TRBD1. This CDR3 has 16 residues. Germline CDR1 reads MNHNS; CDR2 reads SASEGT. After removal of 4 bases from V and 1 base from J, the junction contained 6 bases not matched to a gene.

This clone has just a few counts. A much larger clone sits a single nucleotide away, making a read error possible. The CDR3: CATWTSGDTQYF. For the CDR3, the DNA is TGTGCCACGTGGACTAGCGGAGATACGCAGTATTTT. The V call is TRBV2, the J call TRBJ2-3; 10 bases line up with TRBD2. V shed 10 bases, J shed 5 bases, and the junction held 3 bases outside the gene matches. This CDR3 has 12 residues. Germline values: CDR1 SNHLY, CDR2 FYNNEI.

This clone was detected many times. This chain joins TRBV6-1 and TRBJ2-7; TRBD1 aligns across 8 bases. This CDR3 region has 15 residues. Germline lookup yields CDR1 MNHNS and CDR2 SASEGT. With V trimmed by 10 bases and J by 0 bases, 11 bases remained unmatched. The CDR3, as DNA: TGTGCCACCCTCGTTCTGGGACAGGTCTCCTACGAGCAGTACTTC. Residues: CATLVLGQVSYEQYF.

There are many counts of this clone. This chain links TRBV6-1 with TRBJ1-2, with D unresolved. The CDR3 extends over 12 amino acids. The V gene lost 4 bases and the J gene lost 5 bases, with 8 bases spanning the gap. CDR1 MNHNS and CDR2 SASEGT come from the germline V gene. CDR3 nucleotide sequence: TGTGCCAGCAGTGCCCGCGGGTATGGCTACACCTTC. Residues: CASSARGYGYTF.

The V and J genes are TRBV6-2 or TRBV6-3 and TRBJ2-2; no clear D. Trimming removed 5 bases at V and 5 bases at J, with 9 bases between. CDR3 size: 13 residues. Germline CDR1 is MNHEY and CDR2 is SVGEGT. In DNA form, the CDR3 reads TGTGCCAGCAGTAACGACCTTACCGGGGAGCTGTTTTTT. It translates to CASSNDLTGELFF.

This clone was recorded at least ten times. This chain links TRBV4-2 with TRBJ2-7; 11 nucleotides align to TRBD2. This CDR3 has 16 residues. V lost 2 bases to trimming and J lost 1 base; unmatched junction nucleotides: 4. CDR1 and CDR2 (germline): LGHNA, YNFKEQ. Written as DNA, the CDR3 is TGTGCCAGCAGCCAATCTACTAGCGGGAGATCCTACGAGCAGTACTTC. Residues: CASSQSTSGRSYEQYF.

This clone showed up many times. The chain couples TRBV19 to TRBJ1-2, with 8 bases lining up with TRBD1. CDR1 LNHDA and CDR2 SQIVND come from the germline V gene (reference sequence). Germline trimming cut 4 bases from V and 7 bases from J; bases unmatched to any gene: 5. CDR3 length: 13 amino acids. CDR3 amino acids: CASSTGQGSGYTF. CDR3 DNA sequence: TGTGCCAGTAGTACCGGACAGGGCTCTGGCTACACCTTC.

The chain couples TRBV15 to TRBJ2-5; D gene unclear. Germline V gene data show CDR1 as LNHNV and CDR2 as YYDKDF (reference sequence). The CDR3 has 11 amino acids. Deletions cut 0 bases from V and 4 bases from J, with 0 bases between. The CDR3 is CATSREETQYF. The CDR3 DNA reads TGTGCCACCAGCAGAGAAGAGACCCAGTACTTC.

This clone was seen a few times. A much larger clonotype is one base distant, so this may be a read error. The chain couples TRBV27 to TRBJ1-1; D call uncertain. The CDR3 covers 14 residues. V was trimmed by 0 bases and J by 4 bases, leaving 9 bases between them. Germline CDR1 and CDR2: MNHEY and SMNVEV (reference sequence). The CDR3 loop is CASSLSNGVTEAFF. CDR3 coding DNA: TGTGCCAGCAGTTTATCGAACGGGGTCACTGAAGCTTTCTTT.

This clone appeared many times. The genes are TRBV11-2 and TRBJ2-1, with D unclear. Germline CDR1 is SGHAT and CDR2 is FQNNGV. The CDR3 covers 12 residues. The V and J ends lost 1 base and 6 bases respectively, with 4 bases between them. The CDR3 loop reads CASSLVGNEQFF. CDR3 DNA sequence: TGTGCCAGCAGCTTAGTGGGCAATGAGCAGTTCTTC.

Written as DNA, the CDR3 is TGTGCCAGCAGTTTAGGACAGGGGGATCTCGGAGAGACCCAGTACTTC. Protein: CASSLGQGDLGETQYF. The chain employs TRBV27 and TRBJ2-5; TRBD1 matches at 10 bases. Looked up from germline, CDR1 is MNHEY and CDR2 is SMNVEV (reference sequence). The CDR3 consists of 16 residues. Trimming took 2 bases from V and 4 from J; bases not matched to a gene: 7.

This clone was seen repeatedly, ten times or more. The V and J genes are TRBV20-1 and TRBJ2-3; no firm D call. In germline, CDR1 is DFQATT, CDR2 SNEGSKA (reference sequence). The CDR3 is 12 residues long. V was cut by 1 base and J by 6 bases, with 8 bases left in between. The CDR3 DNA follows: TGCAGTGCTAGAGGGTCCGCCGATACGCAGTATTTT. It yields the protein CSARGSADTQYF.

This clone was counted many times. The rearrangement uses TRBV19 and TRBJ2-5; D possibly matches TRBD1 or TRBD2 (6 bases each). The CDR3 is 15 residues long. From germline, CDR1 is LNHDA and CDR2 SQIVND (reference sequence). Trimming cost V 4 bases and J 1 base, with 13 bases left between them. The CDR3 DNA reads TGTGCCAGTAGTACCCGGGGGACAACCCAAGAGACCCAGTACTTC. Translation: CASSTRGTTQETQYF.

As regards this clone: A read error may be the cause here, since a much bigger clone is one base away. The chain is built from TRBV20-1 and TRBJ2-1; 8 bases fit TRBD2. The CDR3 has 17 residues. Germline-derived CDR1 and CDR2 are DFQATT and SNEGSKA (reference sequence). With 3 bases clipped from V and 7 bases from J, the junction kept 17 bases outside the gene matches. CDR3 bases: TGCAGTGCTAGTCGTGGGACTAGAGGGAGGATTGGGAATGAGCAGTTCTTC. This gives the protein CSASRGTRGRIGNEQFF.

This clone was seen at least ten times. The chain combines TRBV2 with TRBJ1-5; a weak D match, TRBD1 (6 bases). Germline CDR1 reads SNHLY; CDR2 reads FYNNEI. The ends were cut back, 8 bases at V and 5 bases at J, with 13 bases in the middle. There are 13 residues in the CDR3. The CDR3 protein is CASLRGSDQPQHF. In nucleotides, the CDR3 is TGTGCCAGCTTAAGGGGGTCGGATCAGCCCCAGCATTTT.

This clone was seen repeatedly, ten times or more. J is TRBJ2-2 and V is TRBV6-5; D may be TRBD2 (6 bases). Trimming took 2 bases from V and 1 from J, leaving 11 bases between them. Germline V CDR1 and CDR2: MNHEY, SVGAGI. The CDR3 length is 16 residues. The CDR3 DNA follows: TGTGCCAGCAGTTACAACCCGGGACTGAACACCGGGGAGCTGTTTTTT. Translation gives CASSYNPGLNTGELFF.

In this sample, this clone turned up many times. The J gene is TRBJ1-3, the V gene TRBV5-1; D unclear. This CDR3 has 16 amino acids. CDR1 and CDR2 (germline): SGHRS, YFSETQ. V lost 4 bases, J lost 0 bases, and 14 bases lay in between. CDR3 nucleotide sequence: TGCGCCAGCAGCGCCCTTCCCCTTTACTCTGGAAACACCATATATTTT. It translates to CASSALPLYSGNTIYF.

This clone appeared many times. CDR3 sequence: CASSMTGVTDYEQYF. CDR3 nucleotide sequence: TGTGCCAGTAGTATGACGGGGGTCACCGACTACGAGCAGTACTTC. This chain uses TRBV19 with TRBJ2-7, with D possibly matching TRBD2 (6 bases). The CDR3 contains 15 residues. Per the germline V gene, CDR1 is LNHDA and CDR2 is SQIVND (reference sequence). V shed 3 bases and J shed 3 bases, with 15 bases lying between them.

This clone was recorded many times. V and J are TRBV6-5 and TRBJ2-7, with 14 positions matching TRBD2. The CDR3 has 18 amino acids. V lost 4 bases, J lost 1 base, and 9 bases stayed unmatched. The germline V gene encodes CDR1 MNHEY and CDR2 SVGAGI. Here the CDR3 reads CASSSRLAGGPLSYEQYF. The DNA for the CDR3 is TGTGCCAGCAGTTCCCGACTAGCGGGAGGGCCCTTATCCTACGAGCAGTACTTC.

This clone was picked up many times. This CDR3 is CAWSTGFSYGYTF. CDR3 bases: TGTGCCTGGTCGACAGGGTTCAGCTATGGCTACACCTTC. This rearrangement joins TRBV30 to TRBJ1-2; 7 bases map to TRBD1. CDR1 GTSNPN and CDR2 SVGIG come from the germline V gene (reference sequence). This CDR3 has 13 amino acids. The trim removed 5 bases at V and 4 bases at J, leaving 7 bases unmatched.